This is a list of T cell receptor beta chains from one sample in a study of monozygotic twins with inflammatory bowel disease. TCRdb reworked the 5' RACE reads into one entry per CDR3 protein, no DNA. In total, the table holds approximately 85,000 distinct CDR3 sequences. Specimen: blood. Every receptor here comes from a human donor with ulcerative colitis or Crohn's disease, or a healthy co-twin of an affected twin (not recorded which). The CDR3 runs from the conserved cysteine through the conserved F or W.

j_gene | v_gene | CDR3aa
TRBJ2-3 | TRBV7-2 | CASSGSKDTQYF
TRBJ2-7 | TRBV5-1 | CASREGGGDSYEQYF
TRBJ2-2 | TRBV29-1 | CSVEGGGGELFF
TRBJ2-7 | TRBV5-1 | CASSLSGPYLGEQYF
TRBJ2-1 | TRBV20-1 | CSAYRTLISYNEQFF
TRBJ1-2 | TRBV5-5 | CASSFSGVDYGYTF
TRBJ2-7 | TRBV5-1 | CASSLSADGYEQYF
TRBJ1-1 | TRBV7-6 | CASSQTRGSTEAFF
TRBJ2-1 | TRBV5-1 | CASSIASGQGIYNEQFF
TRBJ1-5 | TRBV5-6 | CASSPRQGGQPQHF
TRBJ1-2 | TRBV20-1 | CSARDGTGGSGYTF
TRBJ2-2 | TRBV5-5 | CASSFSPVNTGELFF
TRBJ1-5 | TRBV12-3/TRBV12-4 | CASSFNPGTQPQHF
TRBJ1-2 | TRBV5-1 | CASSLVSGDYGYTF
TRBJ2-2 | TRBV7-6 | CASRRLNQAGELFF
TRBJ2-7 | TRBV6-6 | CASSARLAYEQYF
TRBJ2-1 | TRBV24-1 | CATSRQGARDEQFF
TRBJ2-3 | TRBV20-1 | CSARASPDTQYF
TRBJ1-1 | TRBV4-2 | CASSEGLLHRGTEAFF
TRBJ1-3 | TRBV29-1 | CSVAPLGGMGGNTIYF
TRBJ2-6 | TRBV12-3/TRBV12-4 | CASSLPGQGWSGANVLTF
TRBJ1-1 | TRBV6-1 | CASRGQGMGTEAFF
TRBJ1-1 | TRBV20-1 | CSARTGGTEAFF
TRBJ2-4 | TRBV7-2 | CASSLPGTANMQYF
TRBJ2-3 | TRBV29-1 | CSVDYNSDTQYF
TRBJ1-1 | TRBV7-9 | CASTYRDTEAFF
TRBJ2-7 | TRBV27 | CASSAQGLGEQYF
TRBJ2-1 | TRBV7-9 | CASSLGVADNEQFF
TRBJ1-6 | TRBV6-5 | CASNGGTQGNSPLHF
TRBJ2-7 | TRBV3-1 | CASSLKSTHEQYF
TRBJ1-1 | TRBV20-1 | CSAPSRRGLGTEAFF
TRBJ2-5 | TRBV3-1 | CASSQDRRGETQYF
TRBJ1-5 | TRBV7-2 | CASSLDGSSNQPQHF
TRBJ2-6 | TRBV5-1 | CASGEGRGANVLTF
TRBJ2-3 | TRBV7-6 | CASSLARRDLRRHLEDTQYF
TRBJ1-2 | TRBV6-1 | CASSLRDRAGLRTLDYTF
TRBJ1-2 | TRBV20-1 | CSARDPTGKMEGGYTF